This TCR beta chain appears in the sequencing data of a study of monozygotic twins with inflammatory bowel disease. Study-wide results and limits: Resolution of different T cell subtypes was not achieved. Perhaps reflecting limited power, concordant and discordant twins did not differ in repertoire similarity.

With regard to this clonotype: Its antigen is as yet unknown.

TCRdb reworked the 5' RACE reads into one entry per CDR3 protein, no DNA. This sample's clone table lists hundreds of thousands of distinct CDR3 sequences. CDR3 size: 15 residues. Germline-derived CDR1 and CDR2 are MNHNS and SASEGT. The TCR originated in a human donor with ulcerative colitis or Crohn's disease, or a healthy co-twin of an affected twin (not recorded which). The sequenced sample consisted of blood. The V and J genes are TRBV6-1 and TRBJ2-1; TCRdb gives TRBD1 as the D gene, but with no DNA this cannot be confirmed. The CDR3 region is CASSPLGSIYNEQFF.